The 5 T cell receptor beta chains given below trace back to one sample, sequenced in a study of T cell responses to AZD1222 COVID-19 vaccine. Data came from immunoSEQ multiplex PCR; TCRdb stores just in-frame clones and leaves some out. This table has around 100,000 clones, around 81% appearing once. The sample was peripheral blood, taken on day 0 of AZD1222 vaccination. The receptors come from an adult in good health.

This clone was observed a few times. V is TRBV10-3 and J is TRBJ1-5; no definite D call. Germline V gene sequence: CDR1 ENHRY, CDR2 SYGVKD. Trimming took off 4 bases at V and 9 bases at J, with 10 bases between the two ends. CDR3 length equals 12 residues. Here the CDR3 reads CAISAEGRPQHF. The DNA of the CDR3 is TGTGCCATCAGTGCTGAGGGTAGGCCCCAGCATTTT.

The V and J genes are TRBV27 and TRBJ1-6, with 7 bases lining up with TRBD1. The germline gives CDR1 MNHEY, CDR2 SMNVEV (reference sequence). V dropped 5 bases and J dropped 0; count of bases not matched to a gene: 7. This CDR3 contains 17 residues. The CDR3 DNA is TGTGCCAGCAGTCCGGACAGGTCCAGCTCCTATAATTCACCCCTCCACTTT. This encodes CASSPDRSSSYNSPLHF.

The V gene is TRBV7-8, the J gene TRBJ2-1; 10 nucleotides agree with TRBD2. CDR1 is SGHVS, CDR2 FQNEAQ, per germline. With 10 bases clipped from V and 6 bases from J, the junction kept 6 bases outside the gene matches. The CDR3 is 13 residues long. CDR3: CATTAGGGNEQFF. CDR3 DNA: TGTGCCACCACAGCGGGGGGGGGCAATGAGCAGTTCTTC.

V usage is TRBV3-1 (or the pseudogene TRBV3-2) and J usage is TRBJ2-5, with D perhaps matching TRBD2 (6 bases). The V gene lost 4 bases and the J gene lost 5 bases, with 14 bases spanning the gap. The CDR3 totals 14 residues. Germline CDR1 and CDR2: LGHDT and YNNKEL (reference sequence). In DNA, the CDR3 is TGTGCCAGCAGCCCATTTGCGGGGCGGGAGACCCAGTACTTC. Translation gives CASSPFAGRETQYF.

The rearrangement uses TRBV3-1 (or the pseudogene TRBV3-2) and TRBJ1-2, with 12 positions matching TRBD1. J gave up 7 bases and V 3 bases, and 3 bases lay outside the gene matches. CDR1 and CDR2 from the germline V gene are LGHDT and YNNKEL (reference sequence). CDR3 size: 14 residues. The CDR3 here is CASSQGQGASGYTF. For the CDR3, the DNA is TGTGCCAGCAGCCAGGGACAGGGGGCTTCTGGCTACACCTTC.